This section outlines one T cell receptor beta chain sequence together with its context. Its antigen has not been determined. No clone much larger than this one lies a single base away; base qualities are absent. Sequencing instrument: Illumina HiSeq 2500. Quantitative 5'-RACE with molecular barcodes was used to prepare TCR beta libraries. The source study handled its data this way. To identify disease-linked TCR variants, a new computational method was used, one built on a probabilistic model of VDJ rearrangement. In TCRdb, the public reads were trimmed at Q25 with fastp and aligned with MiXCR, with productive beta chains retained. Every CDR3 protein is listed once, alongside the most common genes and DNA of its rows. For this entry, the V and J calls and clone size follow TCRdb and not the study's own pipeline. This sample comprises 250,000 or so distinct CDR3 sequences, more than 15% of them detected only once. Clones ranked in the top ten supply 25% to 40% of the sample.

Germline trimming: 1 base from V, 6 bases from J; junction bases outside gene matches: 14. Based on the germline V gene, the CDR1 and CDR2 sequences are MNHNS and SASEGT. The CDR3 runs 19 residues from the cysteine to the phenylalanine. Of the read, only the CDR3 DNA is kept; its 57 bases are in frame from base 1. This record belongs to a study of CD8 T cells in ankylosing spondylitis (dated 2017 in TCRdb). Notes on the research overall: To find TCR variants linked to disease, the study profiled T cell receptor beta repertoires in ankylosing spondylitis patients and healthy donors. The full study cohort was made up of about 25 ankylosing spondylitis patients and 108 healthy donors. Peripheral blood was sampled, and synovial fluid was also collected from ankylosing spondylitis patients.

What the research found in general, with its limitations: Some of the motif variants had been reported before in the synovial fluid and blood of reactive arthritis patients, a finding that suggests common disease-initiation mechanisms. The disease-linked clones were reported as significantly enriched in matched synovial fluid samples from ankylosing spondylitis patients. Blood from ankylosing spondylitis patients appeared to be characterized by a TCR beta motif composed of about 8 highly homologous amino acid variants. A CD8+ phenotype was shown by the disease-linked clones, which were found at relatively low frequencies in peripheral blood.

Sequencing used blood, either unsorted or a sorted T cell fraction (not recorded which). The sequence links TRBV6-1 to TRBJ2-2, with 10 bases in between that match TRBD1. The sequence derives from a male donor with ankylosing spondylitis or in good health (not recorded which). The CDR3 protein sequence reads: CASSEVGVFSGQGPGELFF. At the DNA level, the sequence is TGTGCCAGCAGTGAAGTGGGAGTATTTTCGGGACAGGGGCCCGGGGAGCTGTTTTTT.